Listed here are 14 T cell receptor beta chains from one sample, sequenced in a study of blood T cells in healthy people across ages. A J-beta primer mix and a sample-barcoded 5' primer were used in a second PCR of roughly 6 to 11 cycles. Each CDR3 protein is one row after TCRdb ran MiXCR on the 5' RACE reads. Of over 1,500,000 distinct CDR3 sequences in the sample, about 39% were seen once. The specimen sequenced was blood. Receptors were obtained from a human donor in good health.

The chain uses TRBV6-1 and TRBJ1-1; D might be TRBD1 (6 bases). Trimming took 8 bases from V and 11 from J, leaving 27 bases between them. CDR1 and CDR2 (germline): MNHNS, SASEGT. The CDR3 is 15 residues long. CDR3 nucleotides: TGTGCCAGCCTAGGAGGGAGTTGGGGGCGGGGAGACGCTTTCTTT. It is translated as CASLGGSWGRGDAFF.

The chain links TRBV18 to TRBJ1-2, with D tentatively TRBD1 (6 bases). V was cut by 0 bases and J by 5 bases, with 10 bases left in between. Germline CDR1 is KGHSH and CDR2 is LQKENI. The CDR3 runs to 14 residues. The CDR3 region is CASSPPGTIYGYTF. Here the CDR3 DNA reads TGTGCCAGCTCACCACCCGGGACAATATATGGCTACACCTTC.

The chain joins TRBV6-2 or TRBV6-3 to TRBJ1-2; D is unresolved. CDR1 and CDR2 from the germline V gene are MNHEY and SVGEGT. V was cut by 1 base and J by 4 bases, with 16 bases left in between. The CDR3 runs 16 residues. CDR3 protein: CASSYLPGPFIYGYTF. CDR3 bases: TGTGCCAGCAGTTACTTGCCTGGACCCTTTATCTATGGCTACACCTTC.

V usage is TRBV4-1 and J usage is TRBJ1-6; the D is unclear. The CDR3 spans 16 residues. V gave up 6 bases and J gave up 0 bases, with 12 bases separating them. CDR1 is MGHRA and CDR2 is YSYEKL in the germline V gene. The chain's CDR3 is CASRQSRSSYNSPLHF. CDR3 in DNA: TGCGCCAGCAGACAAAGCCGGAGCTCCTATAATTCACCCCTCCACTTT.

This clonotype was seen a few times. This sequence joins TRBV24-1 and TRBJ2-2; the D gene is possibly TRBD1 (5 bases). This CDR3 is 18 amino acids long. Germline lookup yields CDR1 KGHDR and CDR2 SFDVKD. V lost 6 bases to trimming and J lost 1 base, with 20 bases between them. CDR3 nucleotide sequence: TGTGCCACCAGTTCCCCTCACATCCAGGGCAGGAACACCGGGGAGCTGTTTTTT. This codes for CATSSPHIQGRNTGELFF.

The gene calls are TRBV5-1 and TRBJ2-4, with D unresolved. Judging by the DNA end, TRBJ2-7 fits better; the J call may be wrong. The CDR3 is made up of 14 amino acids. Germline loops: CDR1 SGHRS, CDR2 YFSETQ. CDR3 DNA: TGCGCCAGCAGCTCCCTGGACCCAGGCTACGAGCAGTACTTC. The encoded protein is CASSSLDPGYEQYF.

The chain links TRBV4-2 to TRBJ1-4; 7 bases are a match to TRBD1. Germline CDR1 LGHNA, CDR2 YNFKEQ. The CDR3 consists of 15 residues. V lost 0 bases and J lost 8; bases outside the gene matches: 6. CDR3 DNA: TGTGCCAGCAGCCAAGATAACAGGGGAAACGAAAAACTGTTTTTT. Its translation: CASSQDNRGNEKLFF.

In this sample, this clonotype turned up a few times. This chain joins TRBV20-1 and TRBJ2-5; 7 positions agree with TRBD2. V was clipped by 7 bases and J by 5 bases; unmatched bases: 16. Germline-derived CDR1 and CDR2 are DFQATT and SNEGSKA (reference sequence). The CDR3 loop spans 15 amino acids. The DNA of the CDR3 is TGCAGTGGGAGGATCCCAGCGGGGACGGCGGAGACCCAGTACTTC. Amino acid sequence: CSGRIPAGTAETQYF.

The chain couples TRBV2 to TRBJ1-1; TRBD1 agrees at 8 bases. Germline V gene lookup returns CDR1 SNHLY and CDR2 FYNNEI. This CDR3 spans 14 amino acids. Trimming at V came to 7 bases and at J to 3 bases, leaving 7 bases not matched to a gene. CDR3 DNA sequence: TGTGCCAGCATACCTGGACAGGGAGACACTGAAGCTTTCTTT. Translated: CASIPGQGDTEAFF.

The CDR3 coding sequence is TGTGCCAGCAACCCCGACAGGGAACCTCAGCCCCAGCATTTT. It translates to CASNPDREPQPQHF. The rearrangement uses TRBV12-3 or TRBV12-4 and TRBJ1-5; 7 bases fit TRBD1. The CDR3 is made up of 14 amino acids. V was clipped by 7 bases and J by 6 bases; unmatched bases: 9.

The V gene is TRBV7-2, the J gene TRBJ2-3; 9 bases are shared with TRBD2. The CDR3 is made up of 13 amino acids. The junction had 6 bases not matched to a gene; V was cut back by 1 base and J by 13 bases. Per germline, CDR1 SGHTA and CDR2 FQGNSA. CDR3: CASSLGSAGGKYF. CDR3 coding DNA: TGTGCCAGCAGCTTAGGTTCGGCGGGGGGGAAGTATTTT.

The J gene is TRBJ2-5, the V gene TRBV20-1; D is possibly TRBD1 or TRBD2 (5 bases each). The germline CDR1 and CDR2 sequences are DFQATT and SNEGSKA (reference sequence). V was pared by 1 base and J by 4 bases, with 13 bases between. This CDR3 region has 14 residues. The CDR3 is CSARGGLVGETQYF. In DNA, the CDR3 is TGCAGTGCTAGAGGGGGGTTGGTAGGAGAGACCCAGTACTTC.

The CDR3 spells CASRTGTAEQYF. The DNA for the CDR3 is TGTGCCAGCAGGACTGGGACAGCCGAGCAGTACTTC. The chain is built from TRBV6-2 or TRBV6-3 and TRBJ2-7, with 7 positions matching TRBD1. The CDR3 has 12 residues. The J segment lost 6 bases and the V segment lost 6 bases, leaving 5 bases of the junction unmatched. The V gene's germline CDR1 is MNHEY and CDR2 SVGEGT.

There are a few counts of this clonotype. The chain links TRBV6-2 or TRBV6-3 to TRBJ2-3; D gene ambiguous. V gave up 10 bases and J gave up 5 bases, with 16 bases separating them. The germline V gene encodes CDR1 MNHEY and CDR2 SVGEGT. The CDR3 is 13 amino acids. CDR3 sequence (DNA): TGTGCCACTGGACGGCTAGTTTTAGATACGCAGTATTTT. Its translation is CATGRLVLDTQYF.